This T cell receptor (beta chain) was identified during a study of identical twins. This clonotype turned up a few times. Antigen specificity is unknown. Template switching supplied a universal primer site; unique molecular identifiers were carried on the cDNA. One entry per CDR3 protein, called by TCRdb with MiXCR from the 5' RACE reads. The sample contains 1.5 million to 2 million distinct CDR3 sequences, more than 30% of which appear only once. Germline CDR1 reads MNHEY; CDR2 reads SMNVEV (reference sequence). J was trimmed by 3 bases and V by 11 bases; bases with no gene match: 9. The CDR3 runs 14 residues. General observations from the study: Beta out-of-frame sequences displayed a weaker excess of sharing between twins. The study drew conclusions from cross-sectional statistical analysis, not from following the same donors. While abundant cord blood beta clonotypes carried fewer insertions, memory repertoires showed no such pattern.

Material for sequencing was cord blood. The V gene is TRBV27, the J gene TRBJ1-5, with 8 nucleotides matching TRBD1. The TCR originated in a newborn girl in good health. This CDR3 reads CAASDREINQPQHF. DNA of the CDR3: TGTGCCGCGTCGGACAGGGAGATCAATCAGCCCCAGCATTTT.